This T cell receptor (beta chain) was retrieved from a study of human T cells and chemical hapten exposure. Findings and limits, study-wide: Following DPC sensitization, TCRs present above 1 in 1000 frequency showed no change.

This CDR3 contains 15 residues. Per germline, CDR1 SNHLY and CDR2 FYNNEI. V gave up 6 bases and J gave up 4 bases; unmatched junction bases: 2. TCRdb reprocessed the RACE reads via MiXCR and lists one record per CDR3 protein. This sample yields 130,000 or so distinct CDR3 sequences, of which roughly 9% are seen a single time; 1.5% to 2% belongs to the top ten. Time point of the sample: healthy volunteer bleed at 2 weeks. Blood, whole and unfractionated, served as the source for total RNA extraction. In its sample, this clonotype was seen a few times. Its antigen is not known. Sequenced material: whole blood. V is TRBV2 and J is TRBJ2-2; TRBD2 aligns across 13 bases. The sequence was obtained from a male donor in good health. Some clones in this sample may be carry-over from other donors' samples. The CDR3 nucleotides read TGTGCCAGCAGACGGACTAGCGGGAGCACCGGGGAGCTGTTTTTT. Amino acid sequence: CASRRTSGSTGELFF.